This is a list of T cell receptor beta chains from one sample in a study of cytomegalovirus exposure and HLA in healthy donors. Data came from immunoSEQ multiplex PCR; TCRdb stores just in-frame clones and leaves some out. The profile shows over 150,000 clones, approximately 84% of them singletons. Sequenced material: PBMCs. The receptor source for this set is a boy between 2 and 15 years old in good health and CMV-seronegative. Both conserved end residues are part of each CDR3. The D gene is left open where the match is weak. A row's size may be missing; if present it is once, few, many or a size class.

CDR3aa,CDR3nt,v_gene,d_gene,abundance,j_gene,len
CATSRGGPHGVAKNIQYF,TGTGCCACCAGCAGAGGGGGCCCACATGGGGTAGCCAAAAACATTCAGTACTTC,TRBV15,NA,once,TRBJ2-4,18
CASSLSRGPEAFF,TGTGCCAGCAGTTTATCCAGGGGTCCTGAAGCTTTCTTT,TRBV27,NA,NA,TRBJ1-1,13
CASSYPGFHRVSEQFF,TGTGCCAGCAGTTACCCTGGGTTTCACAGGGTGAGTGAGCAGTTCTTC,TRBV6-5,NA,NA,TRBJ2-1,16
CASSFASGSYEQYF,TGTGCCAGCAGCTTTGCGTCCGGGTCCTACGAGCAGTACTTC,TRBV7-2,NA,NA,TRBJ2-7,14
CASSPRLAGAGTDTQYF,TGTGCCAGCAGTCCCCGACTAGCGGGAGCGGGGACAGATACGCAGTATTTT,TRBV4-2,TRBD2,NA,TRBJ2-3,17
CAWTGGLGVRIGYTF,TGTGCCTGGACGGGGGGTTTGGGGGTTAGGATAGGCTACACCTTC,TRBV30,NA,NA,TRBJ1-2,15
CASSIPEPIRETQYF,TGTGCCAGCAGTATACCGGAACCCATCAGGGAGACCCAGTACTTC,TRBV28,NA,NA,TRBJ2-5,15
CASSLLGVGKHNEQFF,TGTGCCAGCAGCTTGCTGGGAGTAGGGAAGCACAATGAGCAGTTCTTC,TRBV5-4,NA,NA,TRBJ2-1,16
CASSAGTAYTDTQYF,TGTGCCAGCAGCGCTGGGACAGCCTACACAGATACGCAGTATTTT,TRBV9,TRBD1,NA,TRBJ2-3,15
CSVDSDSQETQYF,TGCAGCGTTGATTCGGACAGCCAAGAGACCCAGTACTTC,TRBV29-1,NA,NA,TRBJ2-5,13